This TCR beta chain is from a study of cytomegalovirus exposure and HLA in healthy donors listed by TCRdb under 2017. Regarding the research as a whole: According to an earlier analysis of a few hundred of the donors, some 170 million T cells yielded 117 million unique TCR beta sequences and about 300 Gb of sequence data. Class I and class II HLA loci were covered by the typing at four-digit resolution. The study aimed to test whether cataloging public T cell receptors could reveal signatures of past pathogen exposure. All discovery cohort repertoires had been generated on a single sequencing platform. Among some 400 genotyped donors of the cohort, an average of approximately 240,000 unique TCR beta nucleotide sequences was sequenced per donor, of which 15% to 20% were non-productive. Donor age, sex, ethnicity and CMV serostatus were compiled together with the repertoire data. An earlier analysis of a few hundred of the donors applied high-throughput TCR beta sequencing to assess whether each TCR beta V gene segment acted as functional or pseudogenic. Rather than drawing on any new phenotypic data, the later analysis identified candidate immune exposures from TCR beta sequences and the way those sequences occurred across donors. Roughly 5 DR-DQ haplotypes were handled as single units for association and clustering, since linkage in the cohort was strong. The number of typed donors differed by locus: roughly 629-640 for A, B, C, DRB1 and DQB1; roughly 510 for DQA1; 606 for DPA1; and about 450 for DPB1. To predict cytomegalovirus infection status, the study combined high-throughput TCR immunosequencing, statistical association of individual TCRs with disease status, and machine learning. Using immunosequencing, the study profiled T cell repertoires from around 680 subjects and related those repertoires to cytomegalovirus serostatus. In a later genetic analysis, genome-wide SNP genotypes for about three fifths of the 666 donors were used, and that subset was treated as a discovery cohort. To study patterns of TCR occurrence, a later analysis re-analyzed previously published TCR beta repertoires from around 660 donors and added high-resolution HLA genotyping. The genetic ancestry cluster associated with self-reported Caucasian donors included around four fifths of the roughly 360 genotyped donors. A separate validation cohort of about 110 different subjects was used in addition to the roughly 670-subject first cohort. Roughly 300 gigabases of sequencing data and 70 million to 100 million unique TCR sequences made up an early release that covered 500 to 700 HLA-typed donors. Results and caveats for the whole study, not just this receptor: In vitro tests confirmed that three of the cytomegalovirus-associated TCR beta chains recognize cytomegalovirus antigens. Because the 87-base-pair reads could not distinguish some IMGT-functional V segments, including TRBV6-2 and TRBV6-3, those segments were excluded. Only TCR beta chains were sequenced in this cohort, and the absence of alpha or paired-chain data limited detectable features. Most TCR sequences were seen in very few donors, while some public TCRs were found in many individuals. In an earlier analysis of more than 500 of the donors, most TCR beta V segments appeared in productive rearrangements about 87% or about 30% of the time, broadly matching IMGT annotations. Presence/absence analyses assumed roughly uniform sequencing depth across donors, an assumption that may not hold. A later analysis found that TCR association rates varied across HLA loci, with DRB1 alleles showing the most associated TCRs and HLA-C alleles the fewest. According to the authors, the approach could potentially be generalized to other disease states and immunological phenotypes. The classifier was reported to diagnose cytomegalovirus status with high specificity and sensitivity in both the original and validation cohorts. A total of 164 TCR beta chains were listed by the study as associated with cytomegalovirus. A further reported finding was that TCR beta sequences accurately predicted the HLA-A and HLA-B alleles for most subjects in the first cohort. A cluster of highly shared sequence variants was judged likely to be a technical artifact of the sequencing pipeline. In a later analysis, HLA-associated TCR beta chains showed more clonal expansion and lower generation probabilities than non-associated chains that were equally common. In a later analysis, more than 15,000 TCR beta sequences were associated with specific HLA alleles at a false discovery rate of 0.05. Compared with the roughly 720-donor mean, donors in an Asian-associated ancestry cluster had fewer N-insertions in productive TCRs, according to a later genetic analysis. When HLA alleles, especially DR and DQ, strongly co-occurred, TCR associations were difficult to assign to individual alleles. The earlier analysis of 450 to 700 of the donors excluded approximately 17 rarely observed V segments, including chromosome 9 orphons, because counts were too low. Linkage disequilibrium might explain the correlated functional status among segregating V segments, but an unknown experimental factor could not be ruled out. In a later analysis, several top co-occurrence clusters were reported to appear linked to parvovirus B19, influenza, CMV and Epstein-Barr virus. HLA typing was unavailable for some donors at each locus, so association tests used only the typed subset. An association between a missense DCLRE1C variant and V-gene and J-gene trimming of TCR beta chains was found in a later genetic analysis and replicated in an independent cohort. In a later analysis, most CMV-associated TCR beta chains were found to appear HLA-restricted, with HLA associations seemingly driven largely by CMV exposure. The only immune exposure information available for the cohort was CMV serostatus.

CDR1 and CDR2 (SQVTM, ANQGSEA) derive from the germline V gene. The CDR3 has 13 amino acids, counting the end cysteine and phenylalanine. Only the CDR3 DNA is retained, 39 bases long and in frame from the first base. Relative to germline, V is 4 bases shorter and J is 7 bases shorter, with 17 bases between their ends. The cohort was made up of 500 to 800 healthy bone marrow donors. At the time of sampling, every cohort member was nominally healthy, though immune exposures that went unrecorded were likely present. Of the 710 or so cohort members, more than 250 had a positive CMV serostatus and approximately 400 had a negative one, while no CMV serostatus was recorded for the donor. Every donor gave a peripheral blood sample, and the peripheral blood mononuclear cells from that sample were used for TCR beta sequencing. The Qiagen DNeasy Blood Extraction Kit was used to extract genomic DNA from the blood cell samples.

About this clone itself: The target of this receptor is not known. No much larger clone exists at a distance of one base, and base qualities are not known.

Library preparation employed the immunoSEQ multiplex PCR assay. For the multiplex PCR, a mixture combining 60 forward primers for TCR Vbeta segments and 13 reverse primers for TCR Jbeta segments was used. The CDR3 region of rearranged TCR beta genes was amplified from genomic DNA by a multiplex PCR assay. The amplified TCR beta libraries were sequenced on the Illumina HiSeq System as 87-base-pair reads. The paper's data handling went like this. Across the 600 to 700 repertoires, a later analysis counted tens of millions of unique TCR beta chains, around 11 million of which were shared by at least two donors. Raw reads were error-corrected and collapsed into unique sequences with a nearest-neighbor algorithm that merged closely related sequences to remove PCR and sequencing errors. CDR3 sequences were aligned to IMGT reference sequences to assign V, D and J gene segments. Each retained sequence needed at least a six-nucleotide match to both a V gene segment and a J gene segment. Rearrangements were classified as productive when the CDR3 lacked stop codons and remained in frame with V and J, and all other rearrangements were classified as non-productive. Following IMGT convention, CDR3 was defined as the stretch from the second conserved V-encoded cysteine up to the conserved J-encoded phenylalanine. In an earlier analysis of more than 550 of the donors, sequences lacking an unambiguous match to a single V gene segment were excluded. An earlier analysis of just under 600 of the donors called V segments functional above 56.7% productive rearrangements and segregating when the between-donor standard deviation exceeded 5%. A statistical classification framework was developed to diagnose cytomegalovirus status using the catalog of TCR beta chain sequences. V and J gene assignment, in a later analysis, came from comparing TCR nucleotide sequences with IMGT/GENE-DB human TR gene sequences. In a later analysis, CDR3 sequences and most-parsimonious VDJ recombination scenarios were assigned using the TCRdist pipeline. In a later analysis, each TCR beta chain was defined by its CDR3 amino acid sequence together with its V-gene family, and reads without a unique V-gene family were excluded. In a later analysis, 500 to 700 highly shared, low-generation-probability nucleotide sequences were removed to address suspected cross-contamination and a sequencing artifact. In a later analysis, a clonal expansion index was calculated for each public chain from normalized within-repertoire ranks of inferred template counts. In a later analysis, generation probabilities were computed with a VDJ recombination model fitted to out-of-frame rearrangements, and the resulting probabilities were checked against IGoR. In a later analysis, TCR-TCR, TCR-HLA and TCR-CMV co-occurrence was scored with hypergeometric tests, and a repertoire-size bias correction was applied to TCR pairs. False discovery rates were estimated in a later analysis by permuting HLA or CMV assignments 20 times. In a later analysis, co-occurring TCRs were grouped with DBSCAN, and TCRdist sequence similarity was added when clustering was performed within HLA-allele-positive subsets. Repertoires with fewer than 30,000 or more than 120,000 public chains, plus five repertoires with anomalous nucleotide sharing, were excluded from co-occurrence clustering. Drawn from immuneACCESS, this table holds only the in-frame rearrangements with V and J called that TCRdb kept. Clones are partly lost; checked studies trace under half to an unresolved V gene and leave the rest unexplained. D and trimming were read from the DNA, whereas the V and J calls and clone size are those reported in that table. The sample profile shows more than 100,000 clones; roughly 82% of them were found once. The ten most abundant clones make up around 3.5% of the sample.

The specimen was PBMCs. This TCR came from a human donor in good health. The rearrangement joined TRBV29-1 to TRBJ2-7; confidence is insufficient to name the D gene. In nucleotide form, the sequence is TGCAGCGTTGTTAGGCCCCTATCGGGTGAGCAGTACTTC. This codes for CSVVRPLSGEQYF.